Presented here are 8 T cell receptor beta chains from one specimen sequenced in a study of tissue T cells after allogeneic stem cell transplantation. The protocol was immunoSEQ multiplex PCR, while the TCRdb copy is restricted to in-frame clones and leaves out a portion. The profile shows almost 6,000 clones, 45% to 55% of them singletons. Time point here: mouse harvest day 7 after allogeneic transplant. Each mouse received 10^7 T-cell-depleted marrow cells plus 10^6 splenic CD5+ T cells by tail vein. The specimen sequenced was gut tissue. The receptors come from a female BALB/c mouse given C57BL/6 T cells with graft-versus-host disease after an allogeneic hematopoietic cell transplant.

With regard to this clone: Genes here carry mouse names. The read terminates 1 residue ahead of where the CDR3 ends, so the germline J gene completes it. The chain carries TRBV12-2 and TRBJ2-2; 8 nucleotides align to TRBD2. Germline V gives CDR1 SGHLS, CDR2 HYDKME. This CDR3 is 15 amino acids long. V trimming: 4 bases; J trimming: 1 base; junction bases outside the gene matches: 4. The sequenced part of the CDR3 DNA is TGTGCCAGCTCACCGGGACTGGAAAACACCGGGCAGCTCTAC. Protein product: CASSPGLENTGQLY. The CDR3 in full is CASSPGLENTGQLYF.

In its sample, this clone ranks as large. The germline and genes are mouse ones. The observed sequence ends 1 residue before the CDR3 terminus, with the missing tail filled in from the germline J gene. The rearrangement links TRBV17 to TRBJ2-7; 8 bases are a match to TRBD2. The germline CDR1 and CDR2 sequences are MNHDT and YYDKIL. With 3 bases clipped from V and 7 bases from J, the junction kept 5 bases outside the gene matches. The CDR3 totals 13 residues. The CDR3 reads CASSSGGGREQYF. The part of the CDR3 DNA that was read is TGTGCTAGCAGTAGTGGGGGGGGGAGAGAACAGTAC.

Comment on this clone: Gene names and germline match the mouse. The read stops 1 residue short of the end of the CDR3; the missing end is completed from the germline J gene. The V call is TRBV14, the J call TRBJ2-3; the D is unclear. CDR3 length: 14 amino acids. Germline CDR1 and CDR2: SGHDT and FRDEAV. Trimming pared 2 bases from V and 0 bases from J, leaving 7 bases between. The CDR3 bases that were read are TGTGCCAGCAGTTTTCTGGCTAGTGCAGAAACGCTGTAT. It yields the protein CASSFLASAETLY. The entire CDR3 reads CASSFLASAETLYF. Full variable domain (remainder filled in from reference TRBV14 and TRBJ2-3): EAGVTQSPRYAVLQEGQAVSFWCDPISGHDTLYWYQQPRDQGPQLLVYFRDEAVIDNSQLPSDRFSAVRPKGTNSTLKIQSAKQGDTATYLCASSFLASAETLYFGSGTRLTVL.

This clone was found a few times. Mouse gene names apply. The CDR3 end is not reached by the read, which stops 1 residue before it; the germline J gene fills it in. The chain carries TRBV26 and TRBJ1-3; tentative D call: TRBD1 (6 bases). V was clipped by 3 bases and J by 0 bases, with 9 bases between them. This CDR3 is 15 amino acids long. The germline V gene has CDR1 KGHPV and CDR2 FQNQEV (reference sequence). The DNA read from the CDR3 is TGTGCCAGCAGTCTAGGGGGGAATTCTGGAAATACGCTCTAT. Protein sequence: CASSLGGNSGNTLY. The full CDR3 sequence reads CASSLGGNSGNTLYF.

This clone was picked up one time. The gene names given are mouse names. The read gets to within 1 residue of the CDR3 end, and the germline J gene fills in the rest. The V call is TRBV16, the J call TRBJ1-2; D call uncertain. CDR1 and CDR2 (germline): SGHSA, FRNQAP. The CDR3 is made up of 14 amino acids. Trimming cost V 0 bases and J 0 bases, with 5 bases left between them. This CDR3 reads CASSLEAANSDYTF. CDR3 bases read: TGTGCAAGCAGCTTAGAGGCAGCAAACTCCGACTACACC.

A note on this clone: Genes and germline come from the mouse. Incomplete CDR3 DNA: TGTGCCAGCAGTCTGGAGGGAGGAAACACAGAAGTCTTC. It specifies CASSLEGGNTEVF. The entire CDR3 protein is CASSLEGGNTEVFF. The V and J genes are TRBV26 and TRBJ1-1; D is uncertain. The sequence runs out 1 residue before the end of the CDR3; the remainder is reconstructed from the germline J gene. CDR1 is KGHPV, CDR2 FQNQEV, per germline (reference sequence). V was pared by 2 bases and J by 1 base, with 8 bases between. The CDR3 consists of 14 residues.

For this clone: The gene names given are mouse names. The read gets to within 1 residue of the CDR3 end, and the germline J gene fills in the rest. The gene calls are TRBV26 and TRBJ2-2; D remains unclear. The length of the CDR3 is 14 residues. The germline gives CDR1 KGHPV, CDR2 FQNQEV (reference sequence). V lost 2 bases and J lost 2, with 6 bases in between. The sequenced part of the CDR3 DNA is TGTGCCAGCAGTCTGACGGGGAACACCGGGCAGCTCTAC. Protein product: CASSLTGNTGQLY. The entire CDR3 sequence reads CASSLTGNTGQLYF.

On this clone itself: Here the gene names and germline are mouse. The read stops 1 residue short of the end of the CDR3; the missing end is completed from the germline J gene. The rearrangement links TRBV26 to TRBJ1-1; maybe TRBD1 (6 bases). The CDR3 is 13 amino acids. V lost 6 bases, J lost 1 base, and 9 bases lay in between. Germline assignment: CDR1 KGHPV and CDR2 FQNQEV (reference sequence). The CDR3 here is CASSSTGNTEVFF. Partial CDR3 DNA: TGTGCCAGCAGCTCGACAGGGAACACAGAAGTCTTC.